This T cell receptor (beta chain) was sequenced during a study of Ad26.COV2.S vaccination and SARS-CoV-2 variants. This CDR3 contains 15 residues. V gave up 0 bases and J gave up 2 bases; unmatched junction bases: 4. Per germline, CDR1 ENHRY and CDR2 SYGVKD. A remark on this clone: Its antigen is currently unknown.

The table came from immunoSEQ multiplex PCR; TCRdb's copy has only in-frame clones and leaves some out. Here the sample spans about 400,000 clones, 88% being singletons. The treatment was: about 20 received Ad26.COV2.S at low or high dose, single or two shots; five or six received placebo; per-sample allocation not given. On day 63 after the first injection, vaccine and placebo recipients gave samples. Study results and limitations: The breadth of spike-specific CD8+ and CD4+ T cell responses after vaccination was reportedly substantial.

The receptor was derived from a person aged 18-65 years who received the Ad26.COV2.S COVID-19 vaccine or a placebo. The sequencing used peripheral blood, collected in a trial of Ad26.COV2.S vaccine versus placebo. The V gene is TRBV10-3, the J gene TRBJ2-7; 7 bases line up with TRBD1. CDR3 protein: CAISESRDRPYEQYF. The CDR3 DNA is TGTGCCATCAGTGAGTCTAGGGACAGACCCTACGAGCAGTACTTC.